The clone carrying this T cell receptor (beta chain) was counted ten times or more. The sample comes from a study of patients and donors after allogeneic stem cell transplantation. The CDR3 runs 14 residues. The V gene lost 4 bases and the J gene lost 1 base, with 11 bases spanning the gap. Looked up from germline, CDR1 is SGHRS and CDR2 is YFSETQ. TCRdb passed the RT-PCR reads through MiXCR, listing each CDR3 protein once. The table has about 87,000 distinct CDR3 sequences, approximately 5.2% seen once. The chain carries TRBV5-1 and TRBJ1-1; D ambiguous. Input material: blood, either unsorted or a sorted T cell fraction (not recorded which). The sequence came from a human donor who was either an allogeneic HSCT recipient or a stem cell or donor lymphocyte infusion donor (not recorded which). It is not recorded whose cells these are; they may come from a transplant donor. CDR3 amino acids: CASSEQPSNTEAFF. CDR3 in DNA: TGCGCCAGCAGCGAACAACCATCGAACACTGAAGCTTTCTTT.